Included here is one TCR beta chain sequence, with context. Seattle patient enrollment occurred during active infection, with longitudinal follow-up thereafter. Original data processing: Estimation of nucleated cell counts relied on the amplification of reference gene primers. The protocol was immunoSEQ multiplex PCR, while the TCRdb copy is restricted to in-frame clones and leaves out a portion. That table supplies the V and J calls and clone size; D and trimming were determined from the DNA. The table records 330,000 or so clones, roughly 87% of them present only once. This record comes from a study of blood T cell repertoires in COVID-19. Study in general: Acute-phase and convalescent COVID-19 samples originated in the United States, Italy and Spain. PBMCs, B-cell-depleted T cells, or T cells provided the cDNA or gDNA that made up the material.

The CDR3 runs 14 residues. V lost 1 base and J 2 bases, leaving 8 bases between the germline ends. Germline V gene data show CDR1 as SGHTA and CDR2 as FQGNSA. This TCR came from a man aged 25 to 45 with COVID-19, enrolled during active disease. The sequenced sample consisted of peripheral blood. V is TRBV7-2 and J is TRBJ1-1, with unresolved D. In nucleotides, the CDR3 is TGTGCCAGCAGCTTAGACCCGGGTAACACTGAAGCTTTCTTT. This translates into CASSLDPGNTEAFF.